This TCR beta chain originates from a study of cytomegalovirus exposure and HLA in healthy donors. The donors were part of the validation cohort of 120 subjects. That cohort was separate from the first cohort, which comprised under 700 subjects. This CDR3 is built from 16 residues. The germline V gene encodes CDR1 SGHRS and CDR2 YFSETQ. V was trimmed by 4 bases and J by 2 bases, leaving 15 bases between them. Method: immunoSEQ multiplex PCR; TCRdb's copy keeps in-frame clones and lacks some. The table lists approximately 300,000 clones, about nine tenths of them singletons. This sequence was found in a woman between 25 and 40 years old in good health and CMV-seropositive. The sequencing sample was made of PBMCs. The chain recombines TRBV5-1 with TRBJ2-2, with a possible D match to TRBD1 (5 bases). The CDR3 nucleotides are TGCGCCAGCAGCCCTACAGGATTATATAACACCGGGGAGCTGTTTTTT. This gives the protein CASSPTGLYNTGELFF.